This T cell receptor (beta chain) was observed in a study of vaccination and CD4 T cells after COVID-19. Cultured CD4+ T-cell DNA underwent Oncomine TCR Beta short-read sequencing. TCRdb processed the PCR reads anew with MiXCR; each CDR3 protein has one entry. The sample carries about 8,700 distinct CDR3 sequences, 50% to 65% recorded once. Germline loops: CDR1 MNHEY, CDR2 SVGAGI. Losses at the gene ends were 3 bases for V and 1 base for J; bases not matched to a gene: 11. This CDR3 is built from 18 residues. The sample holds one count of this clonotype. Its antigen remains unidentified. Treatment specified: approximately nine-day PBMC culture with coronavirus spike peptide pools or control peptides (ViraFEST assay). ViraFEST stimulated the growth of antigen-specific T cells using peptide pools and subsequently profiled their TCRs by sequencing.

The sample consisted of CD4+ T cells from blood, cultured in vitro. This TCR was sampled from a human donor who had recovered from COVID-19. The chain has TRBV6-5 and TRBJ2-5; 10 nucleotides agree with TRBD2. This chain's CDR3 is CASSYRSSGGAAQETQYF. In DNA, the CDR3 is TGTGCCAGCAGTTATAGGTCTAGCGGGGGCGCCGCCCAAGAGACCCAGTACTTC.